A selection of T cell receptor beta chains follows, all from one sample in a study of Graves' ophthalmopathy and Graves' hyperthyroidism. TCRdb re-called the multiplex PCR reads through MiXCR, storing one row per CDR3 protein. The table shows 300,000 to 400,000 distinct CDR3 sequences, with about 15% occurring only once. The specimen was peripheral blood. These receptors were obtained from an adult woman with stable Graves' hyperthyroidism. Both conserved end residues are part of each CDR3. The D gene is left open where the match is weak. Rows may omit the clone size; those that give it use once, few, many or a size class.

>TRBJ2-4|TRBD2|TRBV20-1|many
TGCAGTGCTAGAGATAGAACAGCGGGGGTCAAGGACATTCAGTACTTC
CSARDRTAGVKDIQYF
>TRBJ1-6|NA|TRBV4-2|NA
TGTGCCAGCAGCCAAGTAGGGAGTTCACCCCTCCACTTT
CASSQVGSSPLHF
>TRBJ1-3|NA|TRBV30|many
TGTGCCCGTTCCCGGTCTGGAAACACCATATATTTT
CARSRSGNTIYF
>TRBJ2-7|TRBD2|TRBV5-4|many
TGTGCCAGCAGCTCTAGGACTAGCGGGAGGGCGGGCTCCTACGAGCAGTACTTC
CASSSRTSGRAGSYEQYF
>TRBJ2-5|NA|TRBV7-2|many
TGTGCCAGCAGCTTAGCTAGGACGGTAAATAAAGAGACCCAGTACTTC
CASSLARTVNKETQYF
>TRBJ2-5|NA|TRBV20-1|few
TGCAGTGCTAGAGATCCCCTAGGAGGGGAGACCCAGTACTTC
CSARDPLGGETQYF
>TRBJ1-3|NA|TRBV7-2|many
TGTGCCAGCAGCTTAGCAGGTTCTGGAAACACCATATATTTT
CASSLAGSGNTIYF
>TRBJ2-5|NA|TRBV18|many
TGTGCCAGCTCACCCGTGTCACGAGAGACCCAGTACTTC
CASSPVSRETQYF
>TRBJ2-4|TRBD1|TRBV7-3|many
TGTGCCAGCAGCTTATCAGGGGGCAACAACATTCAGTACTTC
CASSLSGGNNIQYF
>TRBJ1-6|NA|TRBV6-2/TRBV6-3|many
TGTGCCAGCAGTTACTCGAGGGAATCGCCCCTCCACTTT
CASSYSRESPLHF
>TRBJ1-6|NA|TRBV7-2|many
TGTGCCAGCAGCTTCCGGATGGGGGGCTCGGCTAATTCACCCCTCCACTTT
CASSFRMGGSANSPLHF
>TRBJ2-7|NA|TRBV20-1|many
TGCAGTGCTCTCATCAGAGCGGGTACCTACGAGCAGTACTTC
CSALIRAGTYEQYF
>TRBJ1-5|TRBD1|TRBV12-3/TRBV12-4|many
TGTGCCAGCAGACCCGACAGGGCCGTCGTTCAGCCCCAGCATTTT
CASRPDRAVVQPQHF
>TRBJ2-4|TRBD1|TRBV5-6|many
TGTGCCAGCAGCTGGGGATTCCAATCCTGGACAGGGATAAACATTCAGTACTTC
CASSWGFQSWTGINIQYF
>TRBJ1-1|NA|TRBV5-1|many
TGCGCCAGCAGCTTGGACGTTAGCCCCACTGAAGCTTTCTTT
CASSLDVSPTEAFF
>TRBJ2-7|NA|TRBV4-1|NA
TGCGCCAGCAGCCAAGCGCCCGGGGGTTTCTACGAGCAGTACTTC
CASSQAPGGFYEQYF
>TRBJ2-6|NA|TRBV6-2/TRBV6-3|NA
TGTGCCAGCAGTTATTCGCTCTCTGGGGCCAACGTCCTGACTTTC
CASSYSLSGANVLTF
>TRBJ2-7|TRBD2|TRBV29-1|many
TGCAGCGTCAGATGGACTAGCGATTCCGAGCAGTACTTC
CSVRWTSDSEQYF
>TRBJ2-7|TRBD2|TRBV5-1|few
TGCGCCAGCAGCTTGGTAGCGGGAGCCGAGCAGTACTTC
CASSLVAGAEQYF
>TRBJ2-6|NA|TRBV11-2|many
TGTGCCAGCAGCTTAGATGGGGGGCCTGGGGCCAACGTCCTGACTTTC
CASSLDGGPGANVLTF
>TRBJ1-1|TRBD1|TRBV7-8|few
TGTGCCAGCAGCTTAGGTGGTTGGAGGGGGCGCCTGGGCACTGAAGCTTTCTTT
CASSLGGWRGRLGTEAFF
>TRBJ1-1|NA|TRBV7-2|many
TGTGCCAGCAGAAATAGGGGCAGCCCCATTTTTGGCACTGAAGCTTTCTTT
CASRNRGSPIFGTEAFF
>TRBJ2-7|TRBD2|TRBV12-3/TRBV12-4|many
TGTGCCAGCAGCCCCGGGACTAGCGGGAGGGCGTGGAGCGAGCAGTACTTC
CASSPGTSGRAWSEQYF
>TRBJ1-1|TRBD1|TRBV19|many
TGTGCCAGTAGCAAGGACAGGGGGCACACTGAAGCTTTCTTT
CASSKDRGHTEAFF
>TRBJ1-1|NA|TRBV3-1|many
TGTGCCAGCAGAGGAGGACAGCTCCCCAACACTGAAGCTTTCTTT
CASRGGQLPNTEAFF
>TRBJ2-4|TRBD1|TRBV5-1|many
TGCGCCAGCAGCTCGGAGGGACAGGGCATTCAGTACTTC
CASSSEGQGIQYF
>TRBJ2-5|NA|TRBV30|many
TGTGCCTGGAGTGATCTAGGGGCCCAGTACTTC
CAWSDLGAQYF
>TRBJ2-5|TRBD1|TRBV6-1|many
TGTGCCAGCAGAAAACAGGGGGGCTGGCAAGAGACCCAGTACTTC
CASRKQGGWQETQYF
>TRBJ1-3|TRBD1|TRBV6-5|NA
TGTGCCAGCAGTTCCGGACAGGTCCTCTCTGGAAACACCATATATTTT
CASSSGQVLSGNTIYF
>TRBJ2-3|NA|TRBV4-1|few
TGCGCCAGCAGCCAAGATCAGCTAGGCACAGATACGCAGTATTTT
CASSQDQLGTDTQYF
>TRBJ1-1|TRBD1|TRBV6-1|many
TGTGCCAGCAGGGCAGGGGGATTCCAGGGCGGTGAAGCTTTCTTT
CASRAGGFQGGEAFF
>TRBJ2-5|NA|TRBV7-8|many
TGTGCCAGCAGCTTAGGGGGGGCCGGGGAGACCCAGTACTTC
CASSLGGAGETQYF
>TRBJ1-1|NA|TRBV7-2|many
TGTGCCAGCAGCTTAAATGGGCAGGGAAACACTGAAGCTTTCTTT
CASSLNGQGNTEAFF
>TRBJ2-7|NA|TRBV5-1|NA
TGCGCCAGCAGCGTCGGATACAGCGAGTACGAGCAGTACTTC
CASSVGYSEYEQYF
>TRBJ1-5|NA|TRBV6-2/TRBV6-3|many
TGTGCCAGCAGGGTGAGTGGAGGGGGCAATCAGCCCCAGCATTTT
CASRVSGGGNQPQHF
>TRBJ2-7|TRBD1|TRBV13|few
TGTGCCAGCAGCCCGTACCCCGGGACAGATTCTACCTACGAGCAGTACTTC
CASSPYPGTDSTYEQYF
>TRBJ2-7|NA|TRBV7-2|many
TGTGCCAGCAGCTTGGGGACCCACGCGGCACGATACGAGCAGTACTTC
CASSLGTHAARYEQYF
>TRBJ1-2|NA|TRBV12-5|many
TGTGCTAGTGGTTTGGTACCCCTCAACTATGGCTACACCTTC
CASGLVPLNYGYTF
>TRBJ1-1|NA|TRBV30|many
TGTGCCTGGAGTGTACTGGCGAACACTGAAGCTTTCTTT
CAWSVLANTEAFF
>TRBJ2-5|NA|TRBV7-2|many
TGTGCCAGCAGCTTAGGGATTTGGGGGACCCAAGAGACCCAGTACTTC
CASSLGIWGTQETQYF
>TRBJ2-5|NA|TRBV10-3|many
TGTGCCACTGGGACCCATGAAGAGACCCAGTACTTC
CATGTHEETQYF
>TRBJ2-7|NA|TRBV10-1|many
TGCGCCAGCAACAATTACTCCTACGAGCAGTACTTC
CASNNYSYEQYF
>TRBJ1-5|NA|TRBV12-5|many
TGTGCTAGTGGTTTATATACCCAGCCCCAGCATTTT
CASGLYTQPQHF
>TRBJ2-2|NA|TRBV6-2/TRBV6-3|many
TGTGCCAGCAGTCGGGACACAGGTCTATATGGGACCGGGGAGCTGTTTTTT
CASSRDTGLYGTGELFF
>TRBJ1-1|NA|TRBV19|many
TGTGCCAGTTACATTGGGACAAAAGCTTTCTTT
CASYIGTKAFF
>TRBJ2-7|TRBD2|TRBV5-5|many
TGTGCCAGCAGCTTGGTCTCTAGCGGGTCCTACGAGCAGTACTTC
CASSLVSSGSYEQYF
>TRBJ1-5|NA|TRBV6-2/TRBV6-3|many
TGTGCCAGCAGTTACCTGGGACCAGATAGCAATCAGCCCCAGCATTTT
CASSYLGPDSNQPQHF
>TRBJ2-5|TRBD1|TRBV7-2|many
TGTGCCAGCAGCTACCGGACAGGGCAAAAAGAGACCCAGTACTTC
CASSYRTGQKETQYF
>TRBJ2-7|NA|TRBV20-1|NA
TGCAGTGCTAGAGCGGCGGACTACTACGATCAGTACTTC
CSARAADYYDQYF